The 14 T cell receptor beta chains reported below all come from one sample, sequenced in a study of OX40 agonist ivuxolimab in advanced cancers. TCRdb's copy holds only in-frame clones and misses some; the assay was immunoSEQ multiplex PCR. The sample lists about 73,000 clones, 86% occurring once. The sequencing used CD4+ or CD8+ T cells sorted from blood, collected in a trial of the OX40 agonist ivuxolimab. The receptors originated from an adult with an advanced solid tumor such as melanoma, head and neck, liver or kidney cancer.

V and J are TRBV29-1 and TRBJ2-7; D may be TRBD2 (6 bases). This CDR3 has 15 amino acids. V dropped 4 bases and J dropped 0 bases, with 16 bases sitting between them. Germline CDR1 reads SQVTM; CDR2 reads ANQGSEA. The CDR3 nucleotides are TGCAGCGTTGCATATAGCGGCCTTAGCTCCTACGAGCAGTACTTC. This sequence encodes CSVAYSGLSSYEQYF.

The rearrangement links TRBV5-1 to TRBJ1-3; D not certain. The CDR3 is 16 amino acids. Germline CDR1 is SGHRS and CDR2 is YFSETQ. V gave up 0 bases and J gave up 0 bases, with 10 bases separating them. Here the CDR3 DNA reads TGCGCCAGCAGCTTGGACGGCTTGAGCTCTGGAAACACCATATATTTT. Translated: CASSLDGLSSGNTIYF.

The chain combines TRBV27 with TRBJ2-2, with TRBD1 as a possible D gene (5 bases). Between the trimmed V and J ends, which lost 3 bases and 2 bases, there was a span of 13 bases. The CDR3 totals 16 residues. The germline V gene has CDR1 MNHEY and CDR2 SMNVEV (reference sequence). The CDR3 nucleotides are TGTGCCAGCAGTTTTTATGGGGCAGTTAACACCGGGGAGCTGTTTTTT. This translates into CASSFYGAVNTGELFF.

The gene calls are TRBV5-6 and TRBJ2-7, with D tentatively TRBD1 or TRBD2 (5 bases each). This CDR3 has 15 residues. Germline V gene sequence: CDR1 SGHDT, CDR2 YYEEEE. The germline V and J ends were trimmed by 5 bases and 3 bases, with 18 bases remaining between them. Written as DNA, the CDR3 is TGTGCCAGCAGGGTATTCGGGACGGGGAACTACGAGCAGTACTTC. Protein sequence: CASRVFGTGNYEQYF.

The table lists this clone with a count of one. V gene TRBV28 combines with J gene TRBJ2-1; weak D call: TRBD1 (6 bases). The V end was cut by 2 bases, the J end by 7 bases, with 9 bases between. The CDR3 is made up of 13 amino acids. In germline, CDR1 is MDHEN, CDR2 SYDVKM. CDR3 nucleotides: TGTGCCAGCAGTTTACTACAGGGAAATGAGCAGTTCTTC. Its translation: CASSLLQGNEQFF.

The chain couples TRBV11-3 to TRBJ2-2; D is perhaps TRBD1 (5 bases). CDR3 length: 12 residues. The germline gives CDR1 SGHNT, CDR2 YENEEA. The V end was cut by 4 bases, the J end by 17 bases, with 17 bases between. CDR3 DNA sequence: TGTGCCAGCAGCTCACATATCTGGGGCCACTTTTTT. Its translation is CASSSHIWGHFF. The whole variable domain, remainder taken from reference TRBV11-3 and TRBJ2-2, is EAGVVQSPRYKIIEKKQPVAFWCNPISGHNTLYWYLQNLGQGPELLIRYENEEAVDDSQLPKDRFSAERLKGVDSTLKIQPAELGDSAVYLCASSSHIWGHFFGEGSRLTVL.

The gene calls are TRBV4-2 and TRBJ2-5; 10 nucleotides agree with TRBD2. J lost 9 bases, V lost 0 bases, and 10 bases had no gene match. CDR3 length: 16 residues. Germline-derived CDR1 and CDR2 are LGHNA and YNFKEQ. The CDR3 sequence is CASSQERLAGAYAQYF. The CDR3 DNA sequence: TGTGCCAGCAGCCAAGAGAGGCTAGCGGGGGCTTATGCCCAGTACTTC.

CDR3 sequence reads: CASSLAVGALAGELFF. As DNA, the CDR3 is TGTGCCAGCAGCTTAGCAGTAGGGGCCCTCGCCGGGGAGCTGTTTTTT. V usage is TRBV7-2 and J usage is TRBJ2-2; D may be TRBD1 (5 bases). Germline values: CDR1 SGHTA, CDR2 FQGNSA. This CDR3 has 16 residues. Trimming removed 0 bases at V and 6 bases at J, with 14 bases between.

The J gene is TRBJ1-2, the V gene TRBV7-2; D not certain. The V gene lost 2 bases and the J gene lost 6 bases, with 13 bases spanning the gap. The V gene's germline CDR1 is SGHTA and CDR2 FQGNSA. The length of the CDR3 is 14 residues. The CDR3 reads CASSLYSGNHGYTF. The CDR3 coding sequence is TGTGCCAGCAGCTTATATTCGGGGAATCATGGCTACACCTTC.

V and J are TRBV5-1 and TRBJ2-1, with D possibly TRBD2 on 6 matching bases. The germline CDR1 and CDR2 sequences are SGHRS and YFSETQ. The CDR3 length is 14 residues. Trimming took 7 bases from V and 3 from J, leaving 14 bases between them. The DNA for the CDR3 is TGCGCCAGCTCAGGAGGGCAGGGCTACAATGAGCAGTTCTTC. It specifies CASSGGQGYNEQFF.

This chain connects TRBV2 to TRBJ2-6; D is possibly TRBD1 or TRBD2 (5 bases each). CDR1 and CDR2 from the germline V gene are SNHLY and FYNNEI. Trimming pared 7 bases from V and 0 bases from J, leaving 13 bases between. The CDR3 runs to 16 residues. The CDR3 coding sequence is TGTGCCAGCACCTGGGACGGTCGCTCTGGGGCCAACGTCCTGACTTTC. It encodes CASTWDGRSGANVLTF.

Notes on this clone: This specimen includes other DNA sequences encoding the same CDR3. This chain connects TRBV15 to TRBJ1-1; D is unclear. This CDR3 has 12 amino acids. The germline gives CDR1 LNHNV, CDR2 YYDKDF (reference sequence). V shed 1 base and J shed 7 bases, with 7 bases lying between them. Here the CDR3 DNA reads TGTGCCACCAGCAGAGCGCGGGGTGAAGCTTTCTTT. Amino acid sequence: CATSRARGEAFF.

On this clone itself: Other DNA sequences in this specimen translate into the identical CDR3. The chain employs TRBV5-1 and TRBJ2-7; D perhaps matches TRBD2 (6 bases). The CDR3 is made up of 14 amino acids. V lost 2 bases and J lost 0, with 9 bases in between. Germline-derived CDR1 and CDR2 are SGHRS and YFSETQ. CDR3 nucleotide sequence: TGCGCCAGCAGCTTTGGGGGGAGCTCCTACGAGCAGTACTTC. As protein: CASSFGGSSYEQYF. Using reference TRBV5-1 and TRBJ2-7 for the parts outside the CDR3, the full variable domain is KAGVTQTPRYLIKTRGQQVTLSCSPISGHRSVSWYQQTPGQGLQFLFEYFSETQRNKGNFPGRFSGRQFSNSRSEMNVSTLELGDSALYLCASSFGGSSYEQYFGPGTRLTVT.

V usage is TRBV2 and J usage is TRBJ1-5; D possibly corresponds to TRBD1 (6 bases). The CDR3 totals 14 residues. The V and J ends lost 6 bases and 2 bases respectively, with 11 bases between them. Germline assignment: CDR1 SNHLY and CDR2 FYNNEI. This CDR3 is CASRSEGGNQPQHF. The DNA for the CDR3 is TGTGCCAGCAGGAGTGAGGGGGGCAATCAGCCCCAGCATTTT.